This is a list of T cell receptor beta chains from one sample in a study of blood T cell repertoires in COVID-19. Generated by immunoSEQ multiplex PCR, the TCRdb table keeps only in-frame clones and is missing some. The sample consists of some 80,000 clones, approximately 80% of them appearing once. Sequencing was done on a sample of peripheral blood. These receptors came from a man older than 75 with acute or convalescent COVID-19. Both conserved end residues are part of each CDR3. The D gene is left open where the match is weak. Rows may omit the clone size; those that give it use once, few, many or a size class.

CDR3 DNA	CDR3 protein	D gene	V gene	J gene	clone size
TGTGCCAGCAGCCCAGAGGGATCTTACGAGCAGTACTTC	CASSPEGSYEQYF	NA	TRBV7-3	TRBJ2-7	once
TGTGCCAGCAGCCAATCAGGGGAAGCTATCTCTGGAAACACCATATATTTT	CASSQSGEAISGNTIYF	NA	TRBV5-4	TRBJ1-3	NA
TGTGCCAGCAGCTCCGCCCTCCGGGACAGGGAAGACACTGAAGCTTTCTTT	CASSSALRDREDTEAFF	TRBD1	TRBV7-9	TRBJ1-1	NA
TGTGCCAGCAGTTTCATACAGGGGGCAAACACTGAAGCTTTCTTT	CASSFIQGANTEAFF	TRBD1	TRBV27	TRBJ1-1	few
TGTGCCATCAGTGGGGACTATAGCTACGAGCAGTACTTC	CAISGDYSYEQYF	TRBD2	TRBV10-3	TRBJ2-7	few
TGTGCCAGCAGGGGGGACAGAACCTACAATGAGCAGTTCTTC	CASRGDRTYNEQFF	TRBD1	TRBV6-5	TRBJ2-1	NA
TGTGCCAGCAGTAACAGGGGTTTTAACTATGGCTACACCTTC	CASSNRGFNYGYTF	TRBD1	TRBV27	TRBJ1-2	few
TGTGCCAGCAGGCGACTAGCGGGAGTCTACGAGCAGTACTTC	CASRRLAGVYEQYF	TRBD2	TRBV27	TRBJ2-7	NA
TGTGCCAGCAGTGTAATAGGACATAACACCGGGGAGCTGTTTTTT	CASSVIGHNTGELFF	NA	TRBV28	TRBJ2-2	NA
TGTGCCACCACAGGAGAAAGTCTAAATCAGCCCCAGCATTTT	CATTGESLNQPQHF	NA	TRBV6-5	TRBJ1-5	once
TGCGCCAGCGGCGCCGTGGGCAATTCACCCCTCCACTTT	CASGAVGNSPLHF	NA	TRBV5-1	TRBJ1-6	few
TGTGCCAGCAGCTTAAAGGGGGGGCCCAACTCCTATAATTCACCCCTCCACTTT	CASSLKGGPNSYNSPLHF	NA	TRBV7-2	TRBJ1-6	few
TGTGCCAGCTCACCACCGAATCCGAGGGCCCAGTACTTC	CASSPPNPRAQYF	NA	TRBV18	TRBJ2-5	NA
TGTGCCAGCAGTCGGGACAGGGGAGCTTCGTACGAGCAGTACTTC	CASSRDRGASYEQYF	TRBD1	TRBV6-5	TRBJ2-7	NA
TGTGCCTGGAGTCGGGACAGGGTGGACGAGCAGTACTTC	CAWSRDRVDEQYF	TRBD1	TRBV30	TRBJ2-7	NA
TGTGCCAGCTCACCCGGACAGTCCCATAGAGAGCAGTACTTC	CASSPGQSHREQYF	NA	TRBV18	TRBJ2-7	NA
TGTGCCAGCAGCTCTAGACTCGTAAGCTCCTACAATGAGCAGTTCTTC	CASSSRLVSSYNEQFF	NA	TRBV14	TRBJ2-1	NA
TGCGCCAGCAGCTCGGGTGGAAGGGGGTTAGGGCTCTCTGGGGCCAACGTCCTGACTTTC	CASSSGGRGLGLSGANVLTF	NA	TRBV5-1	TRBJ2-6	NA
TGTGCCAGCAGCAGAACAGGGACCTACACTGAAGCTTTCTTT	CASSRTGTYTEAFF	NA	TRBV6-4	TRBJ1-1	NA
TGTGCCAGCAGCCCCGGCCGGGATAGGCTCACGATAGTCCGACCTTCGGATACGCAGTATTTT	CASSPGRDRLTIVRPSDTQYF	NA	TRBV27	TRBJ2-3	NA
TGTGCCAGCAGTGAACTAGCGGGGACCGGGGAGCTGTTTTTT	CASSELAGTGELFF	TRBD2	TRBV2	TRBJ2-2	NA
TGTGCCACCAGCAGAGATGGGCAGAAGAACACTGAAGCTTTCTTT	CATSRDGQKNTEAFF	NA	TRBV15	TRBJ1-1	once
TGTGCCTGGGGGACAGCGTACGAGCAGTACTTC	CAWGTAYEQYF	TRBD1	TRBV30	TRBJ2-7	few
TGTGCCAGCAGCTTAGATATGAACACTGAAGCTTTCTTT	CASSLDMNTEAFF	NA	TRBV11-2	TRBJ1-1	NA
TGCGCCAGCAGCTTCGCCGGGACAGGTAACTCTGGAAACACCATATATTTT	CASSFAGTGNSGNTIYF	TRBD1	TRBV5-1	TRBJ1-3	NA
TGTGCCAGCAGTTATACGGACGAGCAGTACTTC	CASSYTDEQYF	NA	TRBV2	TRBJ2-7	NA
TGTGCCAGCAGCTTAATGGGACTAGATGCCTACAATGAGCAGTTCTTC	CASSLMGLDAYNEQFF	TRBD2	TRBV7-3	TRBJ2-1	once
TGCGCCAGCAGCCAGCCCCACCTGATCTACTCTAGCACAGATACGCAGTATTTT	CASSQPHLIYSSTDTQYF	NA	TRBV4-1	TRBJ2-3	NA
TGTGCCAGCAGTGACAGGGGCACTGAAGCTTTCTTT	CASSDRGTEAFF	NA	TRBV2	TRBJ1-1	few
TGTGCCAGCTCACCAATTATCACTAGCGGGAGTAGTGAGCAGTTCTTC	CASSPIITSGSSEQFF	TRBD2	TRBV18	TRBJ2-1	NA
TGCGCCAGCAGCTACCAGATAAGGACAAGGGGCACCGGGGAGCTGTTTTTT	CASSYQIRTRGTGELFF	NA	TRBV5-1	TRBJ2-2	NA
TGTGCCAGTGCCTTAGTTAGCAATCAGCCCCAGCATTTT	CASALVSNQPQHF	NA	TRBV19	TRBJ1-5	NA
TGTGCCAGCAGTTACTCCGGGACAGGGGGCTACGAGCAGTACTTC	CASSYSGTGGYEQYF	TRBD1	TRBV6-5	TRBJ2-7	NA
TGTGCCAGCCGGCGGAGCCTTCCCCACAATGAGCAGTTCTTC	CASRRSLPHNEQFF	NA	TRBV2	TRBJ2-1	NA
TGTGCCAGCAGGGGCCCAGCCGCGAACACCGGGGAGCTGTTTTTT	CASRGPAANTGELFF	NA	TRBV2	TRBJ2-2	NA
TGTGCCAGCAGTATACCTACGGGCATTCAGTACTTC	CASSIPTGIQYF	NA	TRBV12-3/TRBV12-4	TRBJ2-4	once
TGCGCCAGCAGCTTGGGATGGGACAGGGGGGCAACTAATGAAAAACTGTTTTTT	CASSLGWDRGATNEKLFF	TRBD1	TRBV5-1	TRBJ1-4	NA
TGTGCCAGCAGTCAACACGAACCTAGCAATCAGCCCCAGCATTTT	CASSQHEPSNQPQHF	NA	TRBV2	TRBJ1-5	NA
TGTGCCAGCAGCTCCAGAAAGGGCCGGGGGAATGAAAAACTGTTTTTT	CASSSRKGRGNEKLFF	NA	TRBV11-2	TRBJ1-4	NA
TGTGCCACACGGACAGGGTACTACGAGCAGTACTTC	CATRTGYYEQYF	TRBD1	TRBV10-3	TRBJ2-7	NA
TGTGCCAGCAGCCCTCTACTGGGCTTCACAGATACGCAGTATTTT	CASSPLLGFTDTQYF	NA	TRBV28	TRBJ2-3	NA
TGTGCCAGCAGTCTCGGGACCAGGGGGCCCAACACCGGGGAGCTGTTTTTT	CASSLGTRGPNTGELFF	TRBD1	TRBV28	TRBJ2-2	NA